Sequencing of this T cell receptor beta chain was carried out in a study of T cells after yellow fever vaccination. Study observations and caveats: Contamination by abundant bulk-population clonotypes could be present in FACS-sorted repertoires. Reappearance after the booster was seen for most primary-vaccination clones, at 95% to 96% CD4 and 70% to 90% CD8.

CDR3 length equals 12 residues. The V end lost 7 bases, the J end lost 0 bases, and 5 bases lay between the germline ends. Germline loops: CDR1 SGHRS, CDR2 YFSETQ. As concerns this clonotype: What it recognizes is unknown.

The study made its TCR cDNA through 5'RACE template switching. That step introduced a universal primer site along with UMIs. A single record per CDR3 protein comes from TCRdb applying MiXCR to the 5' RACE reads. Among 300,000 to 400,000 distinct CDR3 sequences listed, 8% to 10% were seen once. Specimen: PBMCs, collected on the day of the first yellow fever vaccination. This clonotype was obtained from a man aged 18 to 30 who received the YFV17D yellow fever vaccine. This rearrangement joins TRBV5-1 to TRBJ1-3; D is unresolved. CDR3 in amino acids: CASYDSGNTIYF. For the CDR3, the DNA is TGCGCCAGCTACGACTCTGGAAACACCATATATTTT.